A single sample is the source of the 10 T cell receptor beta chains below, sequenced in a study of T cells in localized non-small cell lung cancer. Clones were sequenced by immunoSEQ multiplex PCR, and TCRdb holds only the in-frame ones, with some missing. Of 25,000 to 30,000 clones detected, around 90% appear once; the ten largest clones hold approximately 7.5%. The material was peripheral blood, obtained before any cancer treatment. The receptors derive from a male donor aged 60 or over with stage I lung adenocarcinoma.

The chain employs TRBV18 and TRBJ1-6, with TRBD1 matching 9 bases. This CDR3 is built from 16 residues. Germline values: CDR1 KGHSH, CDR2 LQKENI. V trimming: 4 bases; J trimming: 8 bases; junction bases outside the gene matches: 9. The CDR3 DNA reads TGTGCCAGCTCACACGAAACCGGGACAGGGTATTCACCCCTCCACTTT. Protein product: CASSHETGTGYSPLHF.

The chain couples TRBV7-3 to TRBJ1-1; TRBD1 agrees at 11 bases. V shed 10 bases and J 3 bases; nucleotides not matched to a gene: 4. CDR1 and CDR2 (germline): SGHTA, FQGTGA. There are 13 residues in the CDR3. The CDR3 DNA is TGTGCCACTGGACAGGGGGCACACACTGAAGCTTTCTTT. Translating it yields CATGQGAHTEAFF.

The chain recombines TRBV29-1 with TRBJ2-7; TRBD2 might be the D (7 bases). V was shortened by 7 bases and J by 7 bases, with 20 bases between the two germline ends. CDR1 and CDR2 (germline): SQVTM, ANQGSEA. This CDR3 region has 13 residues. CDR3 bases: TGCAGCGCTAATCGGGGGGCCGCGGGGGAGCAGTACTTC. Translating gives CSANRGAAGEQYF.

The chain is built from TRBV10-2 and TRBJ1-2; 9 nucleotides line up with TRBD1. Germline trimming cut 10 bases from V and 2 bases from J; bases unmatched to any gene: 8. CDR1 WSHSY and CDR2 SAAADI come from the germline V gene. This CDR3 has 14 residues. The CDR3 region is CATRRDRVNYGYTF. DNA of the CDR3: TGCGCCACCCGCCGGGACAGGGTGAACTATGGCTACACCTTC.

The genes are TRBV29-1 and TRBJ1-1, with D unresolved. CDR1 SQVTM and CDR2 ANQGSEA come from the germline V gene. Trimming took 4 bases from V and 1 from J, leaving 13 bases between them. The CDR3 extends over 14 amino acids. The CDR3 DNA follows: TGCAGCGTTGGGCGGGGTGCGAAGAACACTGAAGCTTTCTTT. Protein sequence: CSVGRGAKNTEAFF.

The chain couples TRBV13 to TRBJ2-7, with 8 bases fitting TRBD1. CDR3 length: 14 amino acids. V shed 2 bases, J shed 7 bases, and the junction held 7 bases outside the gene matches. Germline lookup yields CDR1 PRHDT and CDR2 FYEKMQ (reference sequence). The CDR3 DNA sequence: TGTGCCAGCAGCTTACATGCACAGGGGGGTGAGCAGTACTTC. Amino acids: CASSLHAQGGEQYF.

The chain links TRBV28 to TRBJ2-7; 10 bases are a match to TRBD1. The CDR3 consists of 15 residues. CDR1 MDHEN and CDR2 SYDVKM come from the germline V gene. J lost 4 bases, V lost 7 bases, and 10 bases had no gene match. The CDR3 loop reads CASINAGTGEYEQYF. In nucleotides, the CDR3 is TGTGCCAGCATCAACGCCGGGACAGGGGAGTACGAGCAGTACTTC.

CDR3: CASSFLGGSNEKLFF. CDR3 DNA: TGTGCCAGCAGCTTTCTAGGGGGCTCTAATGAAAAACTGTTTTTT. This chain joins TRBV7-2 and TRBJ1-4; 7 bases match TRBD1. CDR1 SGHTA and CDR2 FQGNSA come from the germline V gene. This CDR3 has 15 amino acids. V was clipped by 3 bases and J by 3 bases; unmatched bases: 4.

This chain uses TRBV11-2 with TRBJ1-3; tentatively, D is TRBD1 (5 bases). CDR3 length equals 16 residues. V lost 1 base, J lost 4 bases, and 14 bases lay in between. CDR1 SGHAT and CDR2 FQNNGV come from the germline V gene. The CDR3 spells CASSLVVGARGNTIYF. The CDR3 region has the DNA TGTGCCAGCAGCTTAGTTGTCGGGGCTCGGGGAAACACCATATATTTT.

This sequence joins TRBV5-6 and TRBJ2-4, with D maybe TRBD1 (6 bases). Trimming left V 4 bases short and J 0 bases short, with 11 bases between. The CDR3 length is 15 residues. Germline CDR1 reads SGHDT; CDR2 reads YYEEEE. CDR3 region: CASSPWTVAKNIQYF. In nucleotides, the CDR3 is TGTGCCAGCAGCCCATGGACAGTAGCCAAAAACATTCAGTACTTC. The entire variable domain, with the rest obtained from reference TRBV5-6 and TRBJ2-4, is as follows: DAGVTQSPTHLIKTRGQQVTLRCSPKSGHDTVSWYQQALGQGPQFIFQYYEEEERQRGNFPDRFSGHQFPNYSSELNVNALLLGDSALYLCASSPWTVAKNIQYFGAGTRLSVL.